This TCR beta chain emerged from a study of cytomegalovirus exposure and HLA in healthy donors. CDR1 is LNHDA and CDR2 is SQIVND in the germline V gene (reference sequence). This CDR3 is 15 amino acids long. V shed 4 bases, J shed 5 bases, and the junction held 6 bases outside the gene matches. Broader study findings: Several top significant clusters appeared, in a later analysis, to be linked to common viral pathogens. It was shown in a later analysis that HLA-associated TCR beta chains were more clonally expanded than other, equally common chains. Previously analyzed data showed that most TCR beta V segments were productive at a frequency of about 87% or about 30%. Over 15,000 TCR beta sequences were associated with HLA alleles at 0.05 false discovery rate in a later analysis.

13 Jbeta primers and 60 Vbeta primers were used for the PCR. Using immunoSEQ multiplex PCR, the repertoire was profiled, and TCRdb retains in-frame clones only, with some absent. Of 160,000 or so clones in the sample, roughly four fifths are singletons; the top ten hold about 1.6%. Notes on this clone: Its antigen is not identified.

This TCR came from a man aged 35 to 55 in good health and CMV-seronegative. V usage is TRBV19 and J usage is TRBJ2-5; 11 positions match TRBD2. The sequenced sample consisted of PBMCs. The CDR3 nucleotides read TGTGCCAGTAGTAAACTAGCGGGAGTCTGGGAGACCCAGTACTTC. The encoded protein is CASSKLAGVWETQYF.